This TCR beta chain stems from a study of coeliac disease. Study-level information: Coeliac patients had active, refractory type I, or gluten-free-diet-controlled disease. Whole-study results and caveats: The authors considered this approach unsuitable for unbiased detection of gliadin-specific T cells.

The germline V gene has CDR1 LNHNV and CDR2 YYDKDF (reference sequence). The V and J ends lost 1 base and 3 bases, in that order; junction bases with no gene match: 4. This CDR3 is 15 amino acids long. TCRdb's copy holds only in-frame clones and misses some; the assay was immunoSEQ multiplex PCR. The sample shows about 9,400 clones, roughly 71% of them seen only once. This clone turned up a few times. Its antigen is undetermined. Sequencing was done on a sample of lamina propria lymphocytes from the gut. This rearrangement joins TRBV15 to TRBJ2-7; TRBD2 agrees at 9 bases. This clonotype originated in a woman aged 60 to 75 with celiac disease. Written as DNA, the CDR3 is TGTGCCACCAGCAGAGCGGAAGCGGGAGGCTACGAGCAGTACTTC. Translating gives CATSRAEAGGYEQYF.